The entry below gives a single T cell receptor beta chain sequence along with its context. The antigen is unknown. These data come from a study of blood T cells in healthy people across ages. Through a sample-barcoded 5' primer and a J-beta primer mix, a second PCR was run for about 6 to 11 cycles. Each cDNA molecule was tagged by a template-switch adaptor with 12 random nucleotides. A single record per CDR3 protein comes from TCRdb applying MiXCR to the 5' RACE reads. The repertoire holds roughly 500,000 distinct CDR3 sequences, approximately 27% seen once, with approximately 17% in the top ten. Study outcomes and limitations: Per million T cells, TCR beta diversity dropped roughly linearly as age increased.

Isolation of PBMCs gave at least 6 million cells per sample. The sequence derives from a woman between 65 and 79 years old in good health. The sample was blood.

The CDR3 sequence: CSVGTSGSRGTQYF. CDR3 in DNA: TGCAGCGTTGGGACTAGCGGGAGCCGAGGGACCCAGTACTTC. The chain employs TRBV29-1 and TRBJ2-5, with TRBD2 matching over 13 bases. This CDR3 region has 14 residues. The J segment lost 7 bases and the V segment lost 4 bases, leaving 6 bases of the junction unmatched. Germline assignment: CDR1 SQVTM and CDR2 ANQGSEA.